The clone carrying this T cell receptor beta chain was recorded many times. The antigen is unknown. This beta chain appears as a stray read in a library generated for alpha chains; its size is not informative. TCRdb re-derived calls from the 5' RACE reads in MiXCR, one entry per CDR3 protein. This table holds fewer than 7,000 distinct CDR3 sequences, roughly 8.2% found once. This entry belongs to a study of spatial heterogeneity in lung cancer. About the research overall: Detected sequences consistently included more beta-chain ones than alpha-chain ones.

The time point denotes: sample taken at primary tumor resection. TCRs were sequenced from unsorted whole RNA of tumor, nontumor lung or PBMC. The CDR3 runs 13 residues. The V gene's germline CDR1 is GTSNPN and CDR2 SVGIG (reference sequence). The ends were cut back, 8 bases at V and 4 bases at J, with 17 bases in the middle. Study results and limitations: Tumor mutation count correlated with how many alpha and beta TCRs expanded intratumorally.

This sample comprised lung tumor tissue, obtained at surgery. The V gene is TRBV30, the J gene TRBJ1-1; D is unresolved. The TCR comes from a female donor with early-stage non-small cell lung cancer. The CDR3 nucleotides are TGTGCCACCATGCCTGGGTTCGGCACTGAAGCTTTCTTT. Its translation: CATMPGFGTEAFF.